A selection of T cell receptor beta chains follows, all from one sample in a study of blood T cell repertoires in COVID-19. Using immunoSEQ multiplex PCR, the repertoire was profiled, and TCRdb retains in-frame clones only, with some absent. The profile shows under 85,000 clones, roughly 89% of them singletons. Sample: peripheral blood. Receptors originate from a man between 45 and 60 years old with acute or convalescent COVID-19. The CDR3 runs from the conserved cysteine through the conserved F or W. The order of the fields is D gene, V gene, clone size, J gene, CDR3 protein, CDR3 DNA. D genes are given only for firm matches. The listing skips clone size in some rows; elsewhere it reads once, few, many or a size class.

d_gene: TRBD2; v_gene: TRBV5-4; abundance: -; j_gene: TRBJ2-5; CDR3aa: CASSLISGGRETQYF; CDR3nt: TGTGCCAGCAGCCTGATTAGCGGGGGGAGGGAGACCCAGTACTTC
d_gene: TRBD2; v_gene: TRBV12-5; abundance: -; j_gene: TRBJ2-3; CDR3aa: CASGLGLAGADTQYF; CDR3nt: TGTGCTAGTGGACTGGGACTAGCGGGAGCAGATACGCAGTATTTT
d_gene: -; v_gene: TRBV19; abundance: -; j_gene: TRBJ1-1; CDR3aa: CVDGANTEAFF; CDR3nt: TGTGTCGACGGAGCGAACACTGAAGCTTTCTTT
d_gene: -; v_gene: TRBV11-2; abundance: -; j_gene: TRBJ2-1; CDR3aa: CASSFEYNEQFF; CDR3nt: TGTGCCAGCAGCTTTGAGTACAATGAGCAGTTCTTC
d_gene: TRBD1; v_gene: TRBV24-1; abundance: -; j_gene: TRBJ1-5; CDR3aa: CATSDRRDRGPQPQHF; CDR3nt: TGTGCCACCAGTGACCGCCGGGACAGGGGGCCTCAGCCCCAGCATTTT
d_gene: -; v_gene: TRBV4-2; abundance: -; j_gene: TRBJ2-2; CDR3aa: CASSQPNSGELFF; CDR3nt: TGTGCCAGCAGCCAACCCAACTCCGGGGAGCTGTTTTTT
d_gene: -; v_gene: TRBV6-5; abundance: -; j_gene: TRBJ1-2; CDR3aa: CASSSIGGGYGYTF; CDR3nt: TGTGCCAGCAGTTCAATCGGAGGCGGCTATGGCTACACCTTC
d_gene: -; v_gene: TRBV4-1; abundance: -; j_gene: TRBJ2-1; CDR3aa: CASSHGLRDKLSYNEQFF; CDR3nt: TGCGCCAGCAGCCACGGCCTCAGGGACAAACTCTCCTACAATGAGCAGTTCTTC
d_gene: TRBD1; v_gene: TRBV28; abundance: -; j_gene: TRBJ1-1; CDR3aa: CASSRATGPIGEAFF; CDR3nt: TGTGCCAGCAGTAGAGCGACAGGGCCGATTGGTGAAGCTTTCTTT
d_gene: TRBD1; v_gene: TRBV9; abundance: -; j_gene: TRBJ1-2; CDR3aa: CASSASGGDGYTF; CDR3nt: TGTGCCAGCAGCGCTTCAGGGGGCGATGGCTACACCTTC
d_gene: TRBD1; v_gene: TRBV6-5; abundance: -; j_gene: TRBJ1-2; CDR3aa: CASSYSRTGGGYGYTF; CDR3nt: TGTGCCAGCAGTTACTCGCGGACAGGGGGCGGGTATGGCTACACCTTC
d_gene: -; v_gene: TRBV21-1; abundance: -; j_gene: TRBJ2-1; CDR3aa: CASSKALDMKGHYNEQFF; CDR3nt: TGTGCCAGCAGCAAAGCGCTGGACATGAAAGGGCACTACAATGAGCAGTTCTTC
d_gene: -; v_gene: TRBV6-6; abundance: few; j_gene: TRBJ1-6; CDR3aa: CASSYSTVRYNSPLHF; CDR3nt: TGTGCCAGCAGTTACTCAACAGTCCGCTATAATTCACCCCTCCACTTT
d_gene: TRBD1; v_gene: TRBV18; abundance: -; j_gene: TRBJ1-2; CDR3aa: CASSQDRDSNYGYTF; CDR3nt: TGTGCCAGCTCACAGGACAGGGATTCTAACTATGGCTACACCTTC
d_gene: -; v_gene: TRBV5-4; abundance: -; j_gene: TRBJ1-4; CDR3aa: CASSPKNGGDEKLFF; CDR3nt: TGTGCCAGCAGCCCCAAGAACGGGGGGGATGAAAAACTGTTTTTT
d_gene: TRBD1; v_gene: TRBV7-2; abundance: once; j_gene: TRBJ2-2; CDR3aa: CASSIRQGAPGELFF; CDR3nt: TGTGCCAGCAGCATCCGACAGGGGGCGCCCGGGGAGCTGTTTTTT
d_gene: -; v_gene: TRBV11-3; abundance: -; j_gene: TRBJ2-7; CDR3aa: CASSPHAEVYEQYF; CDR3nt: TGTGCCAGCAGCCCACATGCAGAGGTCTACGAGCAGTACTTC
d_gene: -; v_gene: TRBV5-6; abundance: -; j_gene: TRBJ2-5; CDR3aa: CASSLVTEETQYF; CDR3nt: TGTGCCAGCAGCTTGGTGACAGAGGAGACCCAGTACTTC
d_gene: -; v_gene: TRBV6-5; abundance: once; j_gene: TRBJ1-2; CDR3aa: CASRMTEFYGYTF; CDR3nt: TGTGCCAGCAGGATGACAGAGTTCTATGGCTACACCTTC
d_gene: TRBD2; v_gene: TRBV7-8; abundance: -; j_gene: TRBJ2-1; CDR3aa: CASSLGPAGKDEQFF; CDR3nt: TGTGCCAGCAGCTTAGGTCCAGCGGGAAAGGATGAGCAGTTCTTC
d_gene: TRBD2; v_gene: TRBV3-1/TRBV3-2; abundance: -; j_gene: TRBJ2-3; CDR3aa: CASSQDTSGELDTQYF; CDR3nt: TGTGCCAGCAGCCAAGATACTAGCGGGGAGTTAGATACGCAGTATTTT
d_gene: -; v_gene: TRBV3-1/TRBV3-2; abundance: -; j_gene: TRBJ2-7; CDR3aa: CASSPGRQYGVYEQYF; CDR3nt: TGTGCCAGCAGCCCCGGTCGGCAATACGGGGTATACGAGCAGTACTTC
d_gene: -; v_gene: TRBV5-6; abundance: -; j_gene: TRBJ2-7; CDR3aa: CASSLSDGDEQYF; CDR3nt: TGTGCCAGCAGCTTAAGTGACGGGGACGAGCAGTACTTC
d_gene: TRBD1; v_gene: TRBV7-9; abundance: -; j_gene: TRBJ1-1; CDR3aa: CASSFRRDRGPAEAFF; CDR3nt: TGTGCCAGCAGCTTTCGCCGGGACAGGGGGCCGGCTGAAGCTTTCTTT
d_gene: TRBD1; v_gene: TRBV4-2; abundance: -; j_gene: TRBJ1-1; CDR3aa: CASSQLTGVNTEAFF; CDR3nt: TGTGCCAGCAGCCAACTGACAGGGGTGAACACTGAAGCTTTCTTT
d_gene: -; v_gene: TRBV9; abundance: -; j_gene: TRBJ1-3; CDR3aa: CASSQRQGNTIYF; CDR3nt: TGTGCCAGCAGCCAACGACAGGGAAACACCATATATTTT
d_gene: TRBD1; v_gene: TRBV5-1; abundance: -; j_gene: TRBJ1-4; CDR3aa: CASRNRGGGEKLFF; CDR3nt: TGCGCCAGCAGGAACAGGGGTGGCGGGGAAAAACTGTTTTTT
d_gene: TRBD2; v_gene: TRBV9; abundance: -; j_gene: TRBJ2-1; CDR3aa: CASSVTSGGNEQFF; CDR3nt: TGTGCCAGCAGCGTAACTAGCGGGGGTAATGAGCAGTTCTTC
d_gene: TRBD2; v_gene: TRBV4-3; abundance: -; j_gene: TRBJ2-7; CDR3aa: CASSRLAGPYEQYF; CDR3nt: TGCGCCAGCAGCCGGCTAGCGGGCCCCTACGAGCAGTACTTC
d_gene: TRBD2; v_gene: TRBV10-3; abundance: once; j_gene: TRBJ2-1; CDR3aa: CAISEPPRLAGVHNEQFF; CDR3nt: TGTGCCATCAGTGAGCCGCCCCGATTAGCGGGAGTACACAATGAGCAGTTCTTC
d_gene: TRBD2; v_gene: TRBV7-3; abundance: -; j_gene: TRBJ2-3; CDR3aa: CASSLGAGPSTDTQYF; CDR3nt: TGTGCCAGCAGCTTGGGAGCGGGGCCTAGCACAGATACGCAGTATTTT
d_gene: -; v_gene: TRBV7-9; abundance: -; j_gene: TRBJ2-5; CDR3aa: CASSRTVQETQYF; CDR3nt: TGTGCCAGCAGCCGGACAGTTCAAGAGACCCAGTACTTC
d_gene: TRBD2; v_gene: TRBV3-1/TRBV3-2; abundance: -; j_gene: TRBJ2-3; CDR3aa: CASSQDLAGGRDTQYF; CDR3nt: TGTGCCAGCAGCCAAGACCTAGCGGGAGGCAGGGATACGCAGTATTTT
d_gene: TRBD2; v_gene: TRBV2; abundance: -; j_gene: TRBJ2-5; CDR3aa: CASSELGLVETQYF; CDR3nt: TGTGCCAGCAGTGAATTGGGACTAGTCGAGACCCAGTACTTC
d_gene: TRBD1; v_gene: TRBV18; abundance: -; j_gene: TRBJ2-2; CDR3aa: CASSSDRQNTGELFF; CDR3nt: TGTGCCAGCTCATCGGACAGGCAGAACACCGGGGAGCTGTTTTTT
d_gene: TRBD1; v_gene: TRBV5-4; abundance: -; j_gene: TRBJ2-7; CDR3aa: CASSSPPTGGLDEQYF; CDR3nt: TGTGCCAGCAGCTCGCCCCCGACAGGGGGGTTGGACGAGCAGTACTTC
d_gene: -; v_gene: TRBV27; abundance: -; j_gene: TRBJ1-6; CDR3aa: CASSLQGYNSPLHF; CDR3nt: TGTGCCAGCAGTTTACAGGGGTATAATTCACCCCTCCACTTT
d_gene: -; v_gene: TRBV12-3/TRBV12-4; abundance: -; j_gene: TRBJ2-7; CDR3aa: CASSLTGTYEQYF; CDR3nt: TGTGCCAGCAGCTTAACAGGGACCTACGAGCAGTACTTC
d_gene: -; v_gene: TRBV7-2; abundance: -; j_gene: TRBJ1-1; CDR3aa: CASSSIQGKGNTEAFF; CDR3nt: TGTGCCAGCAGCTCAATCCAGGGAAAGGGAAACACTGAAGCTTTCTTT
d_gene: -; v_gene: TRBV3-1/TRBV3-2; abundance: -; j_gene: TRBJ1-6; CDR3aa: CASSLAGERPVSPLHF; CDR3nt: TGTGCCAGCAGCTTGGCCGGGGAACGTCCCGTTTCACCCCTCCACTTT
d_gene: -; v_gene: TRBV10-3; abundance: -; j_gene: TRBJ2-7; CDR3aa: CAITGGGAYEQYF; CDR3nt: TGTGCCATCACTGGTGGCGGAGCCTACGAGCAGTACTTC
d_gene: -; v_gene: TRBV12-3/TRBV12-4; abundance: -; j_gene: TRBJ2-3; CDR3aa: CASSSTTDTQYF; CDR3nt: TGTGCCAGCAGCTCAACAACAGATACGCAGTATTTT
d_gene: TRBD2; v_gene: TRBV29-1; abundance: -; j_gene: TRBJ2-3; CDR3aa: CSVPGTSGTADTQYF; CDR3nt: TGCAGCGTACCCGGGACTAGCGGGACCGCAGATACGCAGTATTTT
d_gene: -; v_gene: TRBV28; abundance: -; j_gene: TRBJ1-5; CDR3aa: CASTPYAGRGQPQHF; CDR3nt: TGTGCCAGCACCCCCTATGCGGGTCGCGGCCAGCCCCAGCATTTT
d_gene: -; v_gene: TRBV5-4; abundance: -; j_gene: TRBJ1-1; CDR3aa: CASSAPWGGTEAFF; CDR3nt: TGTGCCAGCAGCGCGCCGTGGGGGGGCACTGAAGCTTTCTTT
d_gene: -; v_gene: TRBV5-6; abundance: few; j_gene: TRBJ1-4; CDR3aa: CASSLTGHSVEKLFF; CDR3nt: TGTGCCAGCAGCTTAACCGGACATTCGGTTGAAAAACTGTTTTTT
d_gene: -; v_gene: TRBV5-6; abundance: -; j_gene: TRBJ1-1; CDR3aa: CASNLVGRPNTEAFF; CDR3nt: TGTGCCAGCAACCTCGTTGGGAGACCCAACACTGAAGCTTTCTTT
d_gene: TRBD1; v_gene: TRBV19; abundance: -; j_gene: TRBJ1-1; CDR3aa: CASSIFRQGGGTEAFF; CDR3nt: TGTGCCAGTAGTATCTTCAGACAGGGGGGTGGCACTGAAGCTTTCTTT
d_gene: TRBD2; v_gene: TRBV4-3; abundance: -; j_gene: TRBJ2-2; CDR3aa: CASSQGGFGTGELFF; CDR3nt: TGCGCCAGCAGCCAGGGGGGGTTCGGGACCGGGGAGCTGTTTTTT
d_gene: -; v_gene: TRBV18; abundance: -; j_gene: TRBJ2-1; CDR3aa: CASSPGQYYNEQFF; CDR3nt: TGTGCCAGCTCACCAGGGCAGTACTACAATGAGCAGTTCTTC
d_gene: -; v_gene: TRBV11-3; abundance: -; j_gene: TRBJ2-1; CDR3aa: CASSLGGEFEQFF; CDR3nt: TGTGCCAGCAGCTTAGGGGGGGAGTTCGAGCAGTTCTTC
d_gene: TRBD2; v_gene: TRBV6-6; abundance: -; j_gene: TRBJ2-5; CDR3aa: CASSHQRTSGYQETQYF; CDR3nt: TGTGCCAGCAGTCACCAGAGGACTAGCGGTTACCAAGAGACCCAGTACTTC
d_gene: TRBD1; v_gene: TRBV7-2; abundance: -; j_gene: TRBJ2-5; CDR3aa: CASSPGQGRQTQYF; CDR3nt: TGTGCCAGCAGCCCAGGACAGGGACGGCAGACCCAGTACTTC
d_gene: -; v_gene: TRBV24-1; abundance: -; j_gene: TRBJ1-5; CDR3aa: CATSDFSRNQPQHF; CDR3nt: TGTGCCACCAGTGATTTCTCCCGCAATCAGCCCCAGCATTTT
d_gene: -; v_gene: TRBV7-9; abundance: -; j_gene: TRBJ1-4; CDR3aa: CASSLGLTPDEKLFF; CDR3nt: TGTGCCAGCAGCCTCGGTTTGACACCGGATGAAAAACTGTTTTTT